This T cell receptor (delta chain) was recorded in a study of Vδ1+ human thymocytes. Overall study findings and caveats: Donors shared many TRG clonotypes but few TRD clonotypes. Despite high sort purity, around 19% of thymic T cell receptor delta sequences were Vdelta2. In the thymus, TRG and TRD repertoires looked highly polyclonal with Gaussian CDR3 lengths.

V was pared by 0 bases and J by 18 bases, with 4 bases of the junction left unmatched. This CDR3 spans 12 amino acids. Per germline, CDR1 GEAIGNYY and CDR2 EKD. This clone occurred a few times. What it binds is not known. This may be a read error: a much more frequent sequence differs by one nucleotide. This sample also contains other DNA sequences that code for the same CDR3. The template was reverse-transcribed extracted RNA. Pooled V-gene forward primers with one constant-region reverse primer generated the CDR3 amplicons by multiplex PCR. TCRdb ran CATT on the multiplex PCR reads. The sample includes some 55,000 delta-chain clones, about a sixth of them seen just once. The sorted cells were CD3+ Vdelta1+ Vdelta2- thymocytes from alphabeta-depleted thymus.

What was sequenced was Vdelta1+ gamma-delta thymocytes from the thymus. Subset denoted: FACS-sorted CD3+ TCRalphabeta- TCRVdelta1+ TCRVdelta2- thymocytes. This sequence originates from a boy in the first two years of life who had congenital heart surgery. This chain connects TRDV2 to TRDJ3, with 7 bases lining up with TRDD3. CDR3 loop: CACDTRDTRMFF. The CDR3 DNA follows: TGTGCCTGTGACACCAGGGATACAAGGATGTTTTTC.